This T cell receptor (beta chain) was sequenced during a study of blood T cell repertoires in COVID-19. Background on the study: PBMCs, B-cell-depleted T cells, or T cells were the source of the cDNA or gDNA that made up the material.

Method: immunoSEQ multiplex PCR; TCRdb's copy keeps in-frame clones and lacks some. This table holds about 280,000 clones, around 83% found once. CDR1 is LNHDA, CDR2 SQIVND, per germline (reference sequence). V shed 10 bases, J shed 8 bases, and the junction held 6 bases outside the gene matches. The CDR3 sequence is 13 residues long. The study drew participants aged about 18 to 89 years from some 25 US areas. Clinical history reported by participants formed the basis on which cohorts were assigned. All exposed participants met a person with COVID-19 within 2 weeks before entering the study. The sequenced sample was PBMCs or T cells enriched from blood (not recorded which). The receptor was derived from a man aged 35-49 years who had been exposed to COVID-19. The V call is TRBV19, the J call TRBJ1-6; 9 bases align to TRBD1. CDR3 in amino acids: CATHRGRDSPLHF. CDR3 DNA sequence: TGTGCCACCCACAGGGGGCGCGATTCACCCCTCCACTTT.